Shown below are 11 T cell receptor beta chains from a single sample sequenced in a study of CD8 T cells in Susac syndrome. The authors reverse transcribed roughly 0.5 to 1 ug RNA with random hexamers. TCRdb analysed the immunoSEQ multiplex PCR reads with MiXCR anew, one entry per CDR3 protein. In the table there are more than 150,000 distinct CDR3 sequences, approximately 95% of which are singletons. Source material: CD8+ T cells from PBMCs. All receptors come from a human donor with Susac syndrome.

The chain carries TRBV9 and TRBJ2-1; 8 bases are a match to TRBD2. The CDR3 consists of 18 residues. J gave up 8 bases and V 0 bases, and 16 bases lay outside the gene matches. Germline CDR1 reads SGDLS; CDR2 reads YYNGEE. The CDR3 here is CASSVVPLSGTPGYEQFF. In DNA form, the CDR3 reads TGTGCCAGCAGCGTAGTTCCCCTTAGCGGGACCCCTGGGTATGAGCAGTTCTTC. Based on the CDR3 plus reference TRBV9 and TRBJ2-1, the full variable domain is DSGVTQTPKHLITATGQRVTLRCSPRSGDLSVYWYQQSLDQGLQFLIQYYNGEERAKGNILERFSAQQFPDLHSELNLSSLELGDSALYFCASSVVPLSGTPGYEQFFGPGTRLTVL.

The chain couples TRBV9 to TRBJ1-5, with D uncertain. Germline CDR1 and CDR2: SGDLS and YYNGEE. Trimming cost V 3 bases and J 2 bases, with 6 bases left between them. The CDR3 is made up of 13 amino acids. CDR3 residues: CASSATGNQPQHF. For the CDR3, the DNA is TGTGCCAGCAGCGCTACTGGCAATCAGCCCCAGCATTTT.

This clonotype came up once. This chain uses TRBV20-1 with TRBJ2-5, with TRBD2 identical over 10 bases. In germline, CDR1 is DFQATT, CDR2 SNEGSKA (reference sequence). V lost 7 bases to trimming and J lost 1 base; unmatched junction nucleotides: 15. This CDR3 comprises 17 residues. The CDR3 DNA reads TGCAGTGGCACACCTAGCGGGGGCCCGGTACTCCAAGAGACCCAGTACTTC. Amino acids: CSGTPSGGPVLQETQYF.

In its sample, this clonotype was seen once. The rearrangement joins TRBV13 to TRBJ1-2; a possible D gene is TRBD1 (6 bases). The V gene's germline CDR1 is PRHDT and CDR2 FYEKMQ (reference sequence). The V and J ends lost 1 base and 6 bases respectively, with 15 bases between them. CDR3 length equals 15 residues. This CDR3 is CASSLAARDKDGYTF. The CDR3 bases are TGTGCCAGCAGCTTAGCCGCCCGGGACAAGGATGGCTACACCTTC.

This clonotype appeared once. CDR3 loop: CASNKRGVEEKLFF. CDR3 nucleotide sequence: TGTGCCAGCAACAAAAGGGGGGTGGAAGAAAAACTGTTTTTT. The rearrangement links TRBV28 to TRBJ1-4; maybe TRBD1 (6 bases). Germline CDR1 and CDR2: MDHEN and SYDVKM. V was shortened by 7 bases and J by 8 bases, with 17 bases between the two germline ends. The CDR3 covers 14 residues.

The genes are TRBV29-1 and TRBJ2-1, with 8 positions matching TRBD2. The CDR3 spans 14 residues. Germline V gene data show CDR1 as SQVTM and CDR2 as ANQGSEA. The V gene end was trimmed by 8 bases and the J gene end by 4 bases; junction bases not matched to a gene: 10. CDR3 coding DNA: TGCAGCCCGAGTCGATTAGCGGGGTACAATGAGCAGTTCTTC. It specifies CSPSRLAGYNEQFF.

The rearrangement uses TRBV6-2 or TRBV6-3 and TRBJ2-5; 8 bases line up with TRBD2. Trimming took 4 bases from V and 7 from J; bases not matched to a gene: 5. The CDR3 extends over 13 amino acids. Looked up from germline, CDR1 is MNHEY and CDR2 is SVGEGT. In nucleotides, the CDR3 is TGTGCCAGCAGTTTCCGGGAGGGATGGACCCAGTACTTC. Residues: CASSFREGWTQYF.

The chain links TRBV7-9 to TRBJ2-5; 10 bases match TRBD2. Per germline, CDR1 SEHNR and CDR2 FQNEAQ (reference sequence). The junction had 5 bases not matched to a gene; V was cut back by 2 bases and J by 2 bases. The CDR3 extends over 16 amino acids. The CDR3 DNA follows: TGTGCCAGCAGCTTAAAGAGCGGGAGGGGTCAAGAGACCCAGTACTTC. This gives the protein CASSLKSGRGQETQYF.

The rearrangement uses TRBV10-3 and TRBJ1-1; D not resolved. CDR1 is ENHRY, CDR2 SYGVKD, per germline. V shed 4 bases and J shed 0 bases, with 9 bases lying between them. CDR3 length: 14 amino acids. The CDR3 DNA is TGTGCCATCAGTGGCGGAGAAATGAACACTGAAGCTTTCTTT. Translating gives CAISGGEMNTEAFF.

The chain employs TRBV20-1 and TRBJ1-5, with a possible D match to TRBD1 (5 bases). This CDR3 is built from 12 residues. Germline lookup yields CDR1 DFQATT and CDR2 SNEGSKA (reference sequence). The V gene lost 3 bases and the J gene lost 6 bases, with 9 bases spanning the gap. CDR3: CSARAGSQPQHF. CDR3 sequence (DNA): TGCAGTGCTAGGGCAGGGAGTCAGCCCCAGCATTTT.

The chain joins TRBV28 to TRBJ2-7, with 9 bases that match TRBD1. Germline trimming cut 6 bases from V and 0 bases from J; bases unmatched to any gene: 6. The CDR3 has 15 amino acids. Germline V gene data show CDR1 as MDHEN and CDR2 as SYDVKM. The CDR3 spells CASRTTGGGSYEQYF. CDR3 in DNA: TGTGCCAGCAGGACTACAGGGGGCGGCTCCTACGAGCAGTACTTC.